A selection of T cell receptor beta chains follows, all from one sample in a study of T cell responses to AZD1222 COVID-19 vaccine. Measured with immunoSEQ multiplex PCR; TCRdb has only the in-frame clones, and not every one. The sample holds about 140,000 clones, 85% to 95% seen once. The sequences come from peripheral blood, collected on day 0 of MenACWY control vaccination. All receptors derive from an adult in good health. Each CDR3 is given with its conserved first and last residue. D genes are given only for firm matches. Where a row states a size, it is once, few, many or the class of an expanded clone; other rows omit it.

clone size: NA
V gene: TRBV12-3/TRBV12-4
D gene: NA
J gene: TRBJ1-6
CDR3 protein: CASSLGGTWSLHF
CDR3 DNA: TGTGCCAGCAGTTTAGGTGGGACATGGTCCCTCCACTTT

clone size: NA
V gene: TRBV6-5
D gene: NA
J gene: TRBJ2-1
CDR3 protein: CASRTQVGGLYEQFF
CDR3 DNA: TGTGCCAGCAGGACCCAGGTGGGGGGATTATATGAGCAGTTCTTC

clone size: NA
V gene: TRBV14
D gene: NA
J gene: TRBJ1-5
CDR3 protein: CASSQGGNQPQHF
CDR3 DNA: TGTGCCAGCAGCCAGGGTGGCAATCAGCCCCAGCATTTT

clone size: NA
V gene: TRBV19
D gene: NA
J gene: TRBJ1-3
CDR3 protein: CASSATRAGNTIYF
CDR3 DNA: TGTGCCAGTAGCGCAACCCGGGCCGGAAACACCATATATTTT

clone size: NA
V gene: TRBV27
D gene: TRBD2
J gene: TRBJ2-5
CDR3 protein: CASSPWGGTRSLETQYF
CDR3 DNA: TGTGCCAGCAGTCCTTGGGGTGGGACTAGGTCATTGGAGACCCAGTACTTC

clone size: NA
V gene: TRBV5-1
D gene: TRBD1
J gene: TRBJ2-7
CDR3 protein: CASSVWTGSYEQYF
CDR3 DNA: TGCGCCAGCAGCGTGTGGACAGGGAGTTACGAGCAGTACTTC

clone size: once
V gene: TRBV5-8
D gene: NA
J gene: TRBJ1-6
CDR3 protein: CASGEAYPAGYSPLHF
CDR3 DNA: TGTGCCAGTGGGGAAGCTTACCCGGCCGGGTATTCACCCCTCCACTTT

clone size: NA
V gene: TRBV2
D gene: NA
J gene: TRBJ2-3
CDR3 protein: CASSIIQGTDTQYF
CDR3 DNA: TGTGCCAGCAGTATTATACAGGGAACAGATACGCAGTATTTT

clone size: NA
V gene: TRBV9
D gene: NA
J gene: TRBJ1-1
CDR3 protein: CASSVGAPWGDNTEAFF
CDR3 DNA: TGTGCCAGCAGCGTAGGTGCCCCATGGGGGGATAACACTGAAGCTTTCTTT

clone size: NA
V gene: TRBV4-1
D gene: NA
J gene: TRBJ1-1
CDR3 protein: CASSHRGPGTEAFF
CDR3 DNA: TGCGCCAGCAGTCATAGGGGACCGGGCACTGAAGCTTTCTTT

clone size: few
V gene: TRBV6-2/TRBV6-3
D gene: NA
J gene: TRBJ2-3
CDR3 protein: CASSPRLGGDTQYF
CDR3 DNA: TGTGCCAGCAGTCCCCGACTAGGTGGAGATACGCAGTATTTT

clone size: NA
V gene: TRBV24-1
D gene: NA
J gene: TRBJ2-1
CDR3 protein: CATSDGGNYRESSYNEQFF
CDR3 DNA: TGTGCCACCAGTGACGGGGGGAATTACAGGGAGAGCTCCTACAATGAGCAGTTCTTC

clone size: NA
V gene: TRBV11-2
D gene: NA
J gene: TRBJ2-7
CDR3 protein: CASSPWGETYEQYF
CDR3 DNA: TGTGCCAGCAGCCCCTGGGGGGAAACCTACGAGCAGTACTTC

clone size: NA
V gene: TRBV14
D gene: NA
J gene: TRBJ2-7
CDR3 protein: CASSRGPTSYEQYF
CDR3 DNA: TGTGCCAGCAGCCGGGGACCGACGTCCTACGAGCAGTACTTC

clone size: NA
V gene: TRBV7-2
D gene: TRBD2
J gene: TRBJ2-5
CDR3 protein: CASSLAGLAGTRETQYF
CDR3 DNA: TGTGCCAGCAGCTTAGCGGGGCTAGCGGGGACGCGAGAGACCCAGTACTTC

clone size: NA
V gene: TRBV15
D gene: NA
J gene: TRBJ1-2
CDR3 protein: CATSPATGGVGYTF
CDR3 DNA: TGTGCCACCAGCCCGGCTACTGGGGGTGTCGGCTACACCTTC

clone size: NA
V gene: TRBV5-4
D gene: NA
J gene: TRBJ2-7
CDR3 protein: CASSRDFPSYEQYF
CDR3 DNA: TGTGCCAGCAGTCGGGACTTTCCATCCTACGAGCAGTACTTC

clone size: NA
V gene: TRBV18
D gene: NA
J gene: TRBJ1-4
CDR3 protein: CASSSVNEKLFF
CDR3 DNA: TGTGCCAGCTCATCTGTTAATGAAAAACTGTTTTTT

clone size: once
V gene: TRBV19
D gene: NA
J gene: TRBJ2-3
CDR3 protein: CASSMGTANTDTQYF
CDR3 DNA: TGTGCCAGTAGTATGGGGACGGCAAACACAGATACGCAGTATTTT

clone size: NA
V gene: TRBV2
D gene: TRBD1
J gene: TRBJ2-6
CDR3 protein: CASSETGGTGANVLTF
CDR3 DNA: TGTGCCAGCAGTGAGACAGGGGGAACTGGGGCCAACGTCCTGACTTTC

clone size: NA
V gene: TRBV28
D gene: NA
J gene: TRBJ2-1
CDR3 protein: CASGRVSYNEQFF
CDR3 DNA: TGTGCCAGCGGCAGGGTCTCCTACAATGAGCAGTTCTTC

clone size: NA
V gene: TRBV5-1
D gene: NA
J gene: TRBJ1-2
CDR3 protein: CASSAHQGKAYGYTF
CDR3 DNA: TGCGCCAGCAGCGCCCATCAGGGGAAGGCCTATGGCTACACCTTC

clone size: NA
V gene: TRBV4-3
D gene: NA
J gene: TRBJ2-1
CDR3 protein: CASSQDGGKYNEQFF
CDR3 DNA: TGCGCCAGCAGCCAAGATGGAGGGAAATACAATGAGCAGTTCTTC

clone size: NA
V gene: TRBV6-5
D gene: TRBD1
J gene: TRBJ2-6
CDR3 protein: CASRQGASGANVLTF
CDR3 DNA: TGTGCCAGCAGACAGGGGGCCTCTGGGGCCAACGTCCTGACTTTC

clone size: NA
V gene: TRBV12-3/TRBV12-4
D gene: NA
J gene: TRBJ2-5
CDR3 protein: CASSLLNQETQYF
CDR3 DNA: TGTGCCAGCAGTTTGCTAAACCAAGAGACCCAGTACTTC

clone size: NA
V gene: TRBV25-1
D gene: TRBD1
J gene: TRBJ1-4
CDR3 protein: CASSDAAGQHNEKLFF
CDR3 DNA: TGTGCCAGCAGTGACGCTGCGGGACAGCATAATGAAAAACTGTTTTTT

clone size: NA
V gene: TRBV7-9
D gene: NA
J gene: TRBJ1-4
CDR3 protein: CASSRGGNEKLFF
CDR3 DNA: TGTGCCAGCAGCCGTGGGGGGAATGAAAAACTGTTTTTT

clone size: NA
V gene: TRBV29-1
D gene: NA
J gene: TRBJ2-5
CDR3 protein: CSVPPDRGDQETQYF
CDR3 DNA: TGCAGCGTCCCCCCGGACCGCGGAGACCAAGAGACCCAGTACTTC

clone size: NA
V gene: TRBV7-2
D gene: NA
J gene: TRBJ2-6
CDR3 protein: CASSGRRANVLTF
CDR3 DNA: TGTGCCAGCAGCGGGCGTAGGGCCAACGTCCTGACTTTC

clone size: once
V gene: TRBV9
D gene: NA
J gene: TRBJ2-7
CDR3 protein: CASSVESTSNIEQYF
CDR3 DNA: TGTGCCAGCAGCGTAGAGTCCACTTCGAACATCGAGCAGTACTTC

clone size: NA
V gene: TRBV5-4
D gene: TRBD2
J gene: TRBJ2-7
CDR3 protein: CASSLERGTTLPYEQYF
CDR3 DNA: TGTGCCAGCAGCTTGGAGCGGGGTACCACACTTCCCTACGAGCAGTACTTC

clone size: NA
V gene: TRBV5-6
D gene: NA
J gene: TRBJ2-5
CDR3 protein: CASSHTGVLTQYF
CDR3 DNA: TGTGCCAGCAGCCACACGGGGGTTCTGACCCAGTACTTC

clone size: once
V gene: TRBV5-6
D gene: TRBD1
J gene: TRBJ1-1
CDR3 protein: CASSLLRGPRAFF
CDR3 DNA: TGTGCCAGCAGCTTGCTGAGGGGGCCCAGAGCTTTCTTT

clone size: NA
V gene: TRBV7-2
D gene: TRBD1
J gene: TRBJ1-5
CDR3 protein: CASSLGYRGDQPQHF
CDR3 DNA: TGTGCCAGCAGCTTAGGGTACAGGGGCGATCAGCCCCAGCATTTT

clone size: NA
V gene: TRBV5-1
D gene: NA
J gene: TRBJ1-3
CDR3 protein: CASSHGRSSGNTIYF
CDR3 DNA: TGCGCCAGCAGTCACGGGAGGTCCTCTGGAAACACCATATATTTT

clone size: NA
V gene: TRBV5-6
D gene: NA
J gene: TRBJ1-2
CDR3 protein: CASSLPGRDGRGSYTF
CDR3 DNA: TGTGCCAGCAGCCTGCCCGGACGTGACGGGAGAGGGAGCTACACCTTC

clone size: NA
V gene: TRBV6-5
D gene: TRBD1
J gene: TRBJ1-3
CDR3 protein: CASSTGGVGNTIYF
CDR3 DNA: TGTGCCAGCAGTACAGGGGGAGTTGGAAACACCATATATTTT

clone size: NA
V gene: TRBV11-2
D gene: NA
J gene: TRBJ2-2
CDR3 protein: CASSLTGELFF
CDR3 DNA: TGTGCCAGCAGTCTCACCGGGGAGCTGTTTTTT

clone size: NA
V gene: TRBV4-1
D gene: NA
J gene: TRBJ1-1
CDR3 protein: CASSQSQFGLHTEAFF
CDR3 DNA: TGCGCCAGCAGCCAATCCCAATTCGGACTCCACACTGAAGCTTTCTTT

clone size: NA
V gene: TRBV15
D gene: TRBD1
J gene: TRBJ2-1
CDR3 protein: CATSSGRDRGYNEQFF
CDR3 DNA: TGTGCCACCAGCAGTGGTCGGGACAGGGGCTACAATGAGCAGTTCTTC

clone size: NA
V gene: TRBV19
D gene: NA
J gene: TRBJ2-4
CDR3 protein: CASSIVSAGLAKNIQYF
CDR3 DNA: TGTGCCAGTAGTATAGTTTCAGCGGGCCTAGCCAAAAACATTCAGTACTTC

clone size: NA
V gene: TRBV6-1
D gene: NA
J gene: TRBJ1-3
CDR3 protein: CASSEKGTGNTIYF
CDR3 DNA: TGTGCCAGCAGTGAAAAAGGAACTGGAAACACCATATATTTT

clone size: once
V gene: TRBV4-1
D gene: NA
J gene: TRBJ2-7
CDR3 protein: CASSPDRGEGNEQYF
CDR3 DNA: TGCGCCAGCAGCCCGGATAGGGGGGAGGGGAACGAGCAGTACTTC

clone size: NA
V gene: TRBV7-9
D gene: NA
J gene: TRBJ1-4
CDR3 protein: CASSSLSPGGKLFF
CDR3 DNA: TGTGCCAGCAGCTCCCTAAGCCCTGGAGGAAAACTGTTTTTT

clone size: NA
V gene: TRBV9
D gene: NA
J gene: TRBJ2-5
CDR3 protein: CASSVDREMGLGGGTQYF
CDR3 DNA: TGTGCCAGCAGCGTAGATCGGGAGATGGGGCTCGGAGGGGGGACCCAGTACTTC

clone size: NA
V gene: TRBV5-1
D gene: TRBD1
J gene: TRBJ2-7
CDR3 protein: CASSLITGQGLFEQYF
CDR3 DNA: TGCGCCAGCAGCTTGATAACCGGACAGGGACTGTTCGAGCAGTACTTC

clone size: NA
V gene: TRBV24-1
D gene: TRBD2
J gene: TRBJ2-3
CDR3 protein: CATSSSGRAQGTDTQYF
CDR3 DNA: TGTGCCACCAGTTCTAGCGGGAGGGCCCAGGGCACAGATACGCAGTATTTT

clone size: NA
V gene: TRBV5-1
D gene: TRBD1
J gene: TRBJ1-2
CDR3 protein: CASSLGQGSYGYTF
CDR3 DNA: TGCGCCAGCAGCTTGGGACAGGGAAGCTATGGCTACACCTTC

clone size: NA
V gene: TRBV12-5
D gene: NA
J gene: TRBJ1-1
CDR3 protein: CASGYSGTPEAFF
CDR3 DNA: TGTGCTAGTGGTTACTCCGGGACCCCTGAAGCTTTCTTT

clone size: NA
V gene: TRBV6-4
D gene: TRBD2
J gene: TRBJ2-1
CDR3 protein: CASKGLGTKGGNEQFF
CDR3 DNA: TGTGCCAGCAAGGGGCTCGGGACTAAAGGAGGCAATGAGCAGTTCTTC